These 6 T cell receptor beta chains came from one sample sequenced in a study of T cells in Graves' hyperthyroidism and ophthalmopathy. TCR beta CDR3 regions were amplified from RNA transcripts. Initially, a first-round RT-PCR of the TCR CDR3 employed the HTBI primer set. TCRdb re-called the multiplex PCR reads through MiXCR, storing one row per CDR3 protein. The profile covers 280,000 or so distinct CDR3 sequences, with around 25% appearing a single time and over 25% taken by the ten largest. Sequenced material: blood. The receptors shown here come from a man in his forties or fifties with Graves' hyperthyroidism that later progressed to Graves' ophthalmopathy.

This clonotype was counted only a few times. V gene TRBV27 combines with J gene TRBJ1-1; maybe TRBD1 (5 bases). The CDR3 contains 14 residues. The V and J ends lost 3 bases and 1 base respectively, with 9 bases between them. Germline loops: CDR1 MNHEY, CDR2 SMNVEV (reference sequence). CDR3 coding DNA: TGTGCCAGCAGTTTCCGGGGCACGAACACTGAAGCTTTCTTT. It yields the protein CASSFRGTNTEAFF.

The CDR3 here is CASAYGMENTEAFF. In nucleotides, the CDR3 is TGTGCCAGCGCTTACGGGATGGAGAACACTGAAGCTTTCTTT. The chain links TRBV6-5 to TRBJ1-1, with D unclear. V lost 8 bases and J lost 1, with 14 bases in between. The CDR3 totals 14 residues. Germline V gene lookup returns CDR1 MNHEY and CDR2 SVGAGI.

Ten or more counts support this clonotype. This chain uses TRBV7-9 with TRBJ2-7; TRBD1 matches at 7 bases. The ends lost 6 bases at V and 2 bases at J; junction bases unmatched: 7. The germline CDR1 and CDR2 sequences are SEHNR and FQNEAQ (reference sequence). The CDR3 consists of 14 residues. The CDR3 loop reads CASRVTGSAYEQYF. The DNA for the CDR3 is TGTGCCAGCAGGGTGACAGGGAGCGCCTACGAGCAGTACTTC.

This clonotype has a count of ten or more. CDR3 sequence (DNA): TGCGCCAGCCACGCCGCGGGCGGGAGGGTCCTCTCTGGGGCCAACGTCCTGACTTTC. Translation gives CASHAAGGRVLSGANVLTF. The V gene is TRBV4-3, the J gene TRBJ2-6; 9 nucleotides align to TRBD2. The CDR3 is 19 residues long. The V and J ends lost 8 bases and 0 bases, in that order; junction bases with no gene match: 14. Germline V CDR1 and CDR2: LGHNA, YSLEER.

The chain links TRBV4-1 to TRBJ2-7; 8 bases align to TRBD1. The germline V gene has CDR1 MGHRA and CDR2 YSYEKL. The CDR3 is made up of 17 amino acids. After removal of 1 base from V and 3 bases from J, the junction contained 11 bases not matched to a gene. The CDR3 bases are TGCGCCAGCAGCCAAGGAGGGACGGGACAGGTTTTCTACGAGCAGTACTTC. Amino acid sequence: CASSQGGTGQVFYEQYF.

Many counts were recorded for this clonotype. The chain is built from TRBV30 and TRBJ2-3, with 7 positions matching TRBD2. Per germline, CDR1 GTSNPN and CDR2 SVGIG (reference sequence). V was clipped by 2 bases and J by 2 bases; unmatched bases: 4. The CDR3 is made up of 14 amino acids. CDR3: CAWSTAGLTDTQYF. DNA for the CDR3: TGTGCCTGGAGTACAGCGGGGCTCACAGATACGCAGTATTTT.